The source of this T cell receptor (beta chain) is a study of blood T cell repertoires in COVID-19. Assay used: immunoSEQ multiplex PCR; TCRdb lists only in-frame clones, some missing. The sample lists approximately 530,000 clones; about 88% were seen once. Germline V gene sequence: CDR1 SGHAT, CDR2 FQNNGV. The CDR3 length is 15 residues. The V and J ends lost 1 base and 2 bases respectively, with 10 bases between them. The sequencing input was peripheral blood. The V call is TRBV11-2, the J call TRBJ2-3; D gene uncertain. The receptor's source is a woman in her forties or fifties with COVID-19, enrolled during active disease. CDR3 sequence reads: CASSLAPGFTDTQYF. DNA of the CDR3: TGTGCCAGCAGCTTAGCCCCGGGTTTCACAGATACGCAGTATTTT. Using reference TRBV11-2 and TRBJ2-3 for the parts outside the CDR3, the full variable domain is EAGVAQSPRYKIIEKRQSVAFWCNPISGHATLYWYQQILGQGPKLLIQFQNNGVVDDSQLPKDRFSAERLKGVDSTLKIQPAKLEDSAVYLCASSLAPGFTDTQYFGPGTRLTVL.